This T cell receptor (beta chain) was profiled in a study of control samples from healthy donors and cancer patients. Of note for this clone: In the same sample, other DNA sequences code for this CDR3.

The length of the CDR3 is 14 residues. In germline, CDR1 is SGHNT, CDR2 YYREEE (reference sequence). The J segment lost 3 bases and the V segment lost 1 base, leaving 2 bases of the junction unmatched. Measured with immunoSEQ multiplex PCR; TCRdb has only the in-frame clones, and not every one. The repertoire includes about 180,000 clones, about nine tenths of them detected once, and roughly 2.1% sits in the top ten. The sequencing input was blood. The receptor was isolated from a woman aged 40-49 years in good health. V and J are TRBV5-4 and TRBJ2-3; 7 bases are a match to TRBD2. The DNA for the CDR3 is TGTGCCAGCAGCTTGTCGGGGGGAACAGATACGCAGTATTTT. The encoded protein is CASSLSGGTDTQYF. Complete variable domain (other parts from reference TRBV5-4 and TRBJ2-3): ETGVTQSPTHLIKTRGQQVTLRCSSQSGHNTVSWYQQALGQGPQFIFQYYREEENGRGNFPPRFSGLQFPNYSSELNVNALELDDSALYLCASSLSGGTDTQYFGPGTRLTVL.